This T cell receptor (beta chain) originates from a study of T cell responses to AZD1222 COVID-19 vaccine (dated by TCRdb to the early 2020s). Some background on the complete study: AZD1222 recipients with second doses at about 4 weeks or about 12 weeks were pooled, because spike-specific TCR depth and breadth did not differ between schedules. A total of about 230 trial participants underwent TCR sequencing, of whom roughly 210 received two doses of AZD1222 and 26 received two doses of the MenACWY control vaccine. Trial participants were enrolled by age into subgroups of 18-55, 56-69 and 70-plus years, and around 150, 28 and 57 TCR-sequenced participants, respectively, were included in these subgroups. What the work shows at the level of the full study, not this receptor alone: Participants were mostly white British, with more females than males. The authors suggested clonal diversity may have been underestimated. Because no day 14 peak-response samples were available, the repertoires could be characterized only after the peak T cell response. Conclusions about previously exposed vaccinees are limited because only a handful of AZD1222 recipients were SARS-CoV-2 seropositive at baseline. Nearly half of unique spike-specific TCRs reportedly recognized epitopes outside regions mutated in the B.1.351 and B.1.1.7 variants. After two AZD1222 doses, both the breadth and the depth of spike-specific TCRs were significantly higher than at day 0 and than in MenACWY recipients. The 56-69-year group was small, and its depth increase did not reach significance, likely because of low power. The vaccine-associated CD4 TCRs covered the entire spike protein, and the dominant responses fell in regions 160-218 and 743-854.

Read against the paper, the sample's time point label means: baseline before first vaccination. Vaccinee samples were obtained from the UK trials COV001 and COV002, which included a single-blind randomized controlled phase 2/3 trial of AZD1222 (ChAdOx1 nCoV-19) in healthy adults. For TCRbeta chain sequencing, PBMC samples from trial participants were taken at day 0 and at day 28 after the second dose. The CDR3 regions of human TCRbeta chains were analyzed by immunosequencing. As for the original processing: Repertoire TCRs were checked for matches against a reference library of SARS-CoV-2-specific TCRs that had been generated using the MIRA antigen-specificity platform. Breadth meant the fraction of unique TCRs that were SARS-CoV-2-associated, whereas depth meant the fraction of total T cells that were SARS-CoV-2-associated. Using the MIRA data, every spike-specific TCR was mapped to the spike region that the TCR reacted to and assigned to either a CD4 or a CD8 class. Log10-transformed breadth and depth values were compared by one-way ANOVA with Sidak's multiple comparisons tests. The source is immuneACCESS, and TCRdb retained only in-frame sequences with V and J called. Part of the clones is not carried over; for the studies checked, unresolved V genes explain less than half of this, and the remainder is unexplained. V and J calls and clone size are as listed in that table; D and trimming were resolved from the DNA. The sample table records roughly 85,000 clones; 80% to 90% of these occur just once. The ten top clones hold around 6.7% of the sample.

Turning to this clone: This clone's antigen is unknown. Qualities for individual bases were not recorded, and no much larger clone is one base off.

For this chain, trimming is 1 base at the V end and 4 bases at the J end, and the number of junction bases without a gene match is 4. CDR1 SGDLS and CDR2 YYNGEE were looked up in the germline V gene. The cysteine opens and the phenylalanine closes a CDR3 of 15 amino acids. Of all the DNA, just the CDR3 is kept, 45 bases in frame from base 1. The sequence joins TRBV9 to TRBJ1-2, with 10 central nucleotides matching TRBD1. This specimen was peripheral blood, taken on day 0 of AZD1222 vaccination. The sequence came from an adult in good health. CDR3 protein: CASSVTDRGTYGYTF. In nucleotide form, the sequence is TGTGCCAGCAGCGTAACGGACAGGGGGACCTATGGCTACACCTTC.